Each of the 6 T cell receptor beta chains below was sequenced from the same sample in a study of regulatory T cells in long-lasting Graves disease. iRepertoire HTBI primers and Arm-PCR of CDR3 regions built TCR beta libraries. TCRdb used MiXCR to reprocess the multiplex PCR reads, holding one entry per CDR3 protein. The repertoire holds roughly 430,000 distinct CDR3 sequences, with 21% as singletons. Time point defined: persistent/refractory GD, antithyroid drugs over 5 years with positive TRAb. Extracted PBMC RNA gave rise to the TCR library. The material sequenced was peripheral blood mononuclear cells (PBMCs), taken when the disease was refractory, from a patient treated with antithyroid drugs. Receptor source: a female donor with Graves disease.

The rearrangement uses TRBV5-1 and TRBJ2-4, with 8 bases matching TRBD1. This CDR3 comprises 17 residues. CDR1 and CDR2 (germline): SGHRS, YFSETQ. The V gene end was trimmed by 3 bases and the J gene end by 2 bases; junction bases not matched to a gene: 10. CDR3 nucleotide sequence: TGCGCCAGCAGCTGGGGGCGGACAGGGATTTCCAAAAACATTCAGTACTTC. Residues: CASSWGRTGISKNIQYF.

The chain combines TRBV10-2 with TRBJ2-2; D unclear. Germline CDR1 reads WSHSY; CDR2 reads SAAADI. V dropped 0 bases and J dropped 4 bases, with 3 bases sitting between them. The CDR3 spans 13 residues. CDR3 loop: CASSESVTGELFF. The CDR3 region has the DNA TGCGCCAGCAGTGAGTCGGTCACCGGGGAGCTGTTTTTT.

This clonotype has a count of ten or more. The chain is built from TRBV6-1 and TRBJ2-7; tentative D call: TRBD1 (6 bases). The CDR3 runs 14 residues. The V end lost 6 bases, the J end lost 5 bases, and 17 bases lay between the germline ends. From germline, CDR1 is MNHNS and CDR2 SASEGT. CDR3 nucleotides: TGTGCCAGCAGCGGTTACAGGGAAATCGACGAGCAGTACTTC. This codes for CASSGYREIDEQYF.

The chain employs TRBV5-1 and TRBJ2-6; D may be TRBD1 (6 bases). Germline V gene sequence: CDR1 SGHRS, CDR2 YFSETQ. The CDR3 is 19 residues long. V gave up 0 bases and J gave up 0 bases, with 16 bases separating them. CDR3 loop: CASSLEGGQIYSGANVLTF. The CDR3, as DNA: TGCGCCAGCAGCTTGGAAGGAGGACAGATCTACTCTGGGGCCAACGTCCTGACTTTC. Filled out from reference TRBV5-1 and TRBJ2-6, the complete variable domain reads KAGVTQTPRYLIKTRGQQVTLSCSPISGHRSVSWYQQTPGQGLQFLFEYFSETQRNKGNFPGRFSGRQFSNSRSEMNVSTLELGDSALYLCASSLEGGQIYSGANVLTFGAGSRLTVL.

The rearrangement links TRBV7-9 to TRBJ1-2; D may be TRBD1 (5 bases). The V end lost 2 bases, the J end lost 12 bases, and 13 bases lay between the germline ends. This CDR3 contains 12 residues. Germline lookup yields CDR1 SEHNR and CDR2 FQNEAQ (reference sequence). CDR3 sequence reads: CASSLRGTGHTF. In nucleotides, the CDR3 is TGTGCCAGCAGCTTACGGGGGACCGGCCACACCTTC.

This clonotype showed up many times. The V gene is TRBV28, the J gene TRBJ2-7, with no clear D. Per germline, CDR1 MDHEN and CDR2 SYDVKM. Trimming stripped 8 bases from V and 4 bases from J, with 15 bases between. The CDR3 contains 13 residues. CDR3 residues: CASRSTRRYEQYF. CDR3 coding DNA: TGTGCCAGCCGAAGTACCAGACGGTACGAGCAGTACTTC. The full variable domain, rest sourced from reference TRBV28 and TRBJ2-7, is DVKVTQSSRYLVKRTGEKVFLECVQDMDHENMFWYRQDPGLGLRLIYFSYDVKMKEKGDIPEGYSVSREKKERFSLILESASTNQTSMYLCASRSTRRYEQYFGPGTRLTVT.